The clone carrying this T cell receptor (beta chain) has a handful of counts. Its target is not known. Trimming at V came to 6 bases and at J to 4 bases, leaving 12 bases not matched to a gene. Germline V gene lookup returns CDR1 MNHEY and CDR2 SMNVEV (reference sequence). This CDR3 region has 17 residues. The data were taken from a study of response to subunit inactivated influenza vaccine. Study observations and caveats: That few new T cells are recruited by each seasonal influenza vaccination was the authors' suggestion.

TCRdb independently ran MiXCR on the RT-PCR reads; one entry per CDR3 protein. The sample carries a few hundred thousand distinct CDR3 sequences, 12% recorded once. The V call is TRBV27, the J call TRBJ1-1, with 12 bases matching TRBD1. The TCR originated in a man in his fifties or sixties who received an inactivated influenza vaccine. The sample consisted of non-naive T cells sorted from PBMCs, taken about 14 days before vaccination. CDR3 in amino acids: CASRPSRDRGRGTEAFF. The CDR3 nucleotides are TGTGCCAGCAGGCCTTCCCGGGACAGGGGGCGAGGCACTGAAGCTTTCTTT.